This TCR beta chain appears in the sequencing data of a study of response to subunit inactivated influenza vaccine. The CDR3 is 14 residues long. With 7 bases removed from V and 3 bases from J, the gap between germline ends came to 16 bases. Germline assignment: CDR1 MNHNS and CDR2 SASEGT. On this clonotype itself: Its antigen is unidentified.

Study findings and constraints: Each seasonal flu vaccination may recruit only limited new T cells, authors suggested.

TCRdb reprocessed the RT-PCR reads with MiXCR, giving one entry per CDR3 protein. This table holds hundreds of thousands of distinct CDR3 sequences, 18% found once. This chain uses TRBV6-1 with TRBJ2-7; TRBD1 is a possible D gene (6 bases). Sample: PBMCs from blood, taken more than 4 days after vaccination. This clonotype was sampled from a man in his fifties who received an inactivated influenza vaccine. The CDR3 loop reads CASTGQWGFYEQYF. CDR3 nucleotide sequence: TGTGCCAGCACTGGACAGTGGGGATTCTACGAGCAGTACTTC.